This TCR beta chain was profiled in a study of T cells in Graves' hyperthyroidism and ophthalmopathy. V lost 4 bases to trimming and J lost 4 bases, with 17 bases between them. This CDR3 spans 15 amino acids. Germline CDR1 is SGHRS and CDR2 is YFSETQ. TCR beta CDR3 regions were amplified from RNA transcripts. When the TCR CDR3 underwent first-round RT-PCR, the HTBI primer set was used. MiXCR was run by TCRdb on the multiplex PCR reads, yielding one entry per CDR3 protein. There are over 250,000 distinct CDR3 sequences in the sample; 20% to 25% occur only once, and about 30% lies in the top ten. V and J are TRBV5-1 and TRBJ1-1, with no clear D. The source material was blood. This receptor was taken from a middle-aged man with Graves' hyperthyroidism that later progressed to Graves' ophthalmopathy. This CDR3 reads CASSIDKLGGTEAFF. The CDR3 DNA reads TGCGCCAGCAGCATTGACAAACTTGGTGGCACTGAAGCTTTCTTT.